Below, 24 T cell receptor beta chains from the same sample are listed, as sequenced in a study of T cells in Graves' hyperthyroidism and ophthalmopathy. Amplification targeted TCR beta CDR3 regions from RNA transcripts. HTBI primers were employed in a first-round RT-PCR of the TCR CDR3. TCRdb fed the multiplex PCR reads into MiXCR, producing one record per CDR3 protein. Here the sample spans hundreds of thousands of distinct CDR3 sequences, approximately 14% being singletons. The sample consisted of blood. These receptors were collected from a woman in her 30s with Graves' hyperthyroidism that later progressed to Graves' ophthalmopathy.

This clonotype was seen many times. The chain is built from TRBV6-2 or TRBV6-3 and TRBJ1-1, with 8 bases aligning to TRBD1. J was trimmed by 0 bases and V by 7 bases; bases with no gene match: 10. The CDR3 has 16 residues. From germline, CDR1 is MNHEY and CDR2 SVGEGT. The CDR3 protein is CASNQGQGTMNTEAFF. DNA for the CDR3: TGTGCCAGCAATCAAGGACAGGGCACCATGAACACTGAAGCTTTCTTT.

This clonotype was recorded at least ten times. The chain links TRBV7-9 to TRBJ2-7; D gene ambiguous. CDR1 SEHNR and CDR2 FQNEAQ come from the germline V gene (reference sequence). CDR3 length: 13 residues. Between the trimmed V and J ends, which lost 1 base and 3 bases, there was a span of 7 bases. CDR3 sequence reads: CASSLEGNYEQYF. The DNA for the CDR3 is TGTGCCAGCAGCTTAGAGGGCAACTACGAGCAGTACTTC.

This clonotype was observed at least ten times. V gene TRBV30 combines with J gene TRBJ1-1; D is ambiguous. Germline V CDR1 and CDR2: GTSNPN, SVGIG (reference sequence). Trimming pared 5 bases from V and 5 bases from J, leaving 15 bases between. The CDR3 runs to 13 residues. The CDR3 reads CAWVTRSGTEAFF. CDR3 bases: TGTGCCTGGGTAACCCGATCTGGGACTGAAGCTTTCTTT.

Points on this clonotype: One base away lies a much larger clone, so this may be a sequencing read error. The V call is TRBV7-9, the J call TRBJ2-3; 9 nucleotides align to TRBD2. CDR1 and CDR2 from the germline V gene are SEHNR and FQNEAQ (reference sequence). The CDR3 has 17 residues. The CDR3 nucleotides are TGTGCCCGCAGCTTAGGAAAGACTAGCGGAATCACAGATACGCAGTATTTT. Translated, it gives CARSLGKTSGITDTQYF.

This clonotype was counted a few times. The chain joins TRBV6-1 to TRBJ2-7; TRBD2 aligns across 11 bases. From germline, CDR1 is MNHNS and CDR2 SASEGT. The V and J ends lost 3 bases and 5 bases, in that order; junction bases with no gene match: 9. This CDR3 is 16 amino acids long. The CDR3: CASSDGPSGRIDEQYF. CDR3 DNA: TGTGCCAGCAGTGATGGGCCTAGCGGGAGGATCGACGAGCAGTACTTC.

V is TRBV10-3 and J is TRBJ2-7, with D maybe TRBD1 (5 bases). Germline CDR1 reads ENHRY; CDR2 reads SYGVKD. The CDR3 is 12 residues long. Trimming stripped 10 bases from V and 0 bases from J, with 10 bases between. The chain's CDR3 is CATGHTSYEQYF. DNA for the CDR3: TGTGCCACTGGACATACCTCCTACGAGCAGTACTTC.

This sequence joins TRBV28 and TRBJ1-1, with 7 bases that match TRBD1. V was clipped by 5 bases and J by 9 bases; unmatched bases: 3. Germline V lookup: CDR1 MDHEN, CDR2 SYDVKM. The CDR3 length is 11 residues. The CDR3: CASSVTGKAFF. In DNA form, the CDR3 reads TGTGCCAGCAGTGTGACAGGGAAAGCTTTCTTT.

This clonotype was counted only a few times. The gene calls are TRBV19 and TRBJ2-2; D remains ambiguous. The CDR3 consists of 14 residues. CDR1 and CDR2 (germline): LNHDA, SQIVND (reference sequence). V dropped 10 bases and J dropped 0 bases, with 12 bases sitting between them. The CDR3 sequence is CATSSTANTGELFF. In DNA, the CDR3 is TGTGCCACCTCCTCCACCGCGAACACCGGGGAGCTGTTTTTT.

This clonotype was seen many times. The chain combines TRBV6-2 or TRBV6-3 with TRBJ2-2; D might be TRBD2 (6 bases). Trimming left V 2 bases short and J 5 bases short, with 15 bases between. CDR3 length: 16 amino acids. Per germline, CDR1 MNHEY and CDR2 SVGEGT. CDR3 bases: TGTGCCAGCAGTTACAAGGGAGGAGACTTTACCGGGGAGCTGTTTTTT. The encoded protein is CASSYKGGDFTGELFF.

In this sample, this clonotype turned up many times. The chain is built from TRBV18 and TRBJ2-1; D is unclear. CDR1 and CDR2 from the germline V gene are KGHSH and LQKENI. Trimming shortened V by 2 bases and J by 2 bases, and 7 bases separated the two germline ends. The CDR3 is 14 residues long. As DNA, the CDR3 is TGTGCCAGCTCACCAAGCGACACCTACAATGAGCAGTTCTTC. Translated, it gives CASSPSDTYNEQFF.

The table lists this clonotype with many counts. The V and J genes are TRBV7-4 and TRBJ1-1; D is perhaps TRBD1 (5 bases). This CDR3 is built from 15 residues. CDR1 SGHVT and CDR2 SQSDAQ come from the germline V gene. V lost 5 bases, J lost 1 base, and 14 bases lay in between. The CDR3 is CASSPQVSTNTEAFF. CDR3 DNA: TGTGCCAGCAGCCCACAGGTGTCCACGAACACTGAAGCTTTCTTT.

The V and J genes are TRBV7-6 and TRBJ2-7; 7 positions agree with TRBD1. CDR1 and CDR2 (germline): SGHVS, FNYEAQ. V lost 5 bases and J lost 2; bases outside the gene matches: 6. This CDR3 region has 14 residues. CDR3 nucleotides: TGTGCCAGCAGCACCAAGGGGGCTCCCTACGAGCAGTACTTC. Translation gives CASSTKGAPYEQYF.

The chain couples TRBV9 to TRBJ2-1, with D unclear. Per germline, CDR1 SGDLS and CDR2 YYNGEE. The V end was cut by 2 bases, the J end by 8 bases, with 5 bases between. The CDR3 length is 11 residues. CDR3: CASSVAYEQFF. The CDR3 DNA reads TGTGCCAGCAGCGTTGCCTATGAGCAGTTCTTC.

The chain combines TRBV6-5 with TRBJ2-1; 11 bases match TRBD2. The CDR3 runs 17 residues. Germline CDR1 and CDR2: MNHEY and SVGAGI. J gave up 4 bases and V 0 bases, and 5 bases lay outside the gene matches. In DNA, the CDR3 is TGTGCCAGCAGTTACTCGCCGACTAGCGGGGTTTACAATGAGCAGTTCTTC. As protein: CASSYSPTSGVYNEQFF.

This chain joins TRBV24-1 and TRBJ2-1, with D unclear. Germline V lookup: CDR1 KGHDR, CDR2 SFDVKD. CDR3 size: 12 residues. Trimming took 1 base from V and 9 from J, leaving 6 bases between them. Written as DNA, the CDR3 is TGTGCCACCAGTGATTTCAACAGTGAGCAGTTCTTC. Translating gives CATSDFNSEQFF.

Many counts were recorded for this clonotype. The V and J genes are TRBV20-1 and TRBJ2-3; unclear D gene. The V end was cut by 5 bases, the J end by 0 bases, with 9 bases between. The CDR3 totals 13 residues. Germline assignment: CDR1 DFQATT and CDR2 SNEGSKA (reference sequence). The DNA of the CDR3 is TGCAGTGCTCCAGAGACCAGCACAGATACGCAGTATTTT. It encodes CSAPETSTDTQYF.

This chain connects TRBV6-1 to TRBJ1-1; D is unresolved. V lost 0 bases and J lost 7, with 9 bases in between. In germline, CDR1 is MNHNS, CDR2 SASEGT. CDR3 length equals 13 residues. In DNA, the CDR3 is TGTGCCAGCAGTGAAGCAAGGCGGCTTGAAGCTTTCTTT. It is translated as CASSEARRLEAFF.

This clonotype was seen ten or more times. The CDR3 loop reads CASSLLLAGSTGELFF. As DNA, the CDR3 is TGTGCCAGCAGCTTACTACTAGCGGGATCCACCGGGGAGCTGTTTTTT. The chain carries TRBV7-2 and TRBJ2-2; 10 nucleotides agree with TRBD2. CDR1 is SGHTA and CDR2 is FQGNSA in the germline V gene. The CDR3 runs to 16 residues. V was clipped by 2 bases and J by 4 bases; unmatched bases: 4.

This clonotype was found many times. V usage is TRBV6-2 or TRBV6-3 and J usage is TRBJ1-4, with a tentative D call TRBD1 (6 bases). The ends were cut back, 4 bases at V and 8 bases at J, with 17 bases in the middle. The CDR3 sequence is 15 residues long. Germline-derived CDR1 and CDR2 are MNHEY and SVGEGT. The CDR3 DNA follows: TGTGCCAGCAGTTTCCGGGACAACAAAGGGGAAAAACTGTTTTTT. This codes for CASSFRDNKGEKLFF.

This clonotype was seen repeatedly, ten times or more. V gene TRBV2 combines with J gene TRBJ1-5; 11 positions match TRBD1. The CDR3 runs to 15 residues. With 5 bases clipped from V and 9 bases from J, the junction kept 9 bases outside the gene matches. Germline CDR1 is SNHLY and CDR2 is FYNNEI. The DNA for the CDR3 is TGTGCCAGCAGTAAAGGACAGGGGGCTTATCTGCCCCAGCATTTT. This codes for CASSKGQGAYLPQHF.

The CDR3 DNA is TGTGCCAGCGGATCCGCGGGGGGGGCTCAGTTCTTC. Protein product: CASGSAGGAQFF. This chain uses TRBV6-1 with TRBJ2-1; 9 nucleotides align to TRBD2. Germline V gene data show CDR1 as MNHNS and CDR2 as SASEGT. V lost 8 bases, J lost 13 bases, and 9 bases stayed unmatched. There are 12 residues in the CDR3.

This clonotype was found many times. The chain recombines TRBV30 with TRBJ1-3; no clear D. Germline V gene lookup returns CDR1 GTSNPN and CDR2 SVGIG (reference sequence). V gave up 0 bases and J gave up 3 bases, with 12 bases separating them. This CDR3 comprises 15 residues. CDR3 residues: CAWSVGVSDGNTIYF. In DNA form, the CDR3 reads TGTGCCTGGAGTGTAGGTGTTTCGGATGGAAACACCATATATTTT.

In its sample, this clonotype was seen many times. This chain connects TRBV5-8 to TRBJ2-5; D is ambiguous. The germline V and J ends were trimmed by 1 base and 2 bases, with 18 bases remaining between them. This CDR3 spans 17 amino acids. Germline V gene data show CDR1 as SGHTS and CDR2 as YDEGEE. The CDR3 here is CASSLSWNILAQETQYF. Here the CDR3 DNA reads TGTGCCAGCAGCTTGTCGTGGAACATTTTGGCTCAAGAGACCCAGTACTTC.

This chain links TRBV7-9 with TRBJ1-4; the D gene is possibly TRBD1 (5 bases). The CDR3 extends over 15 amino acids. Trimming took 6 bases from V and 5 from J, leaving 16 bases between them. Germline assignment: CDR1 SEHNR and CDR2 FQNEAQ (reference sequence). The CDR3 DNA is TGTGCCAGCAGTTTGGGGGGGACTAACAATGAAAAACTGTTTTTT. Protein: CASSLGGTNNEKLFF.